These 26 T cell receptor beta chains came from one sample sequenced in a study of T cell repertoires in cytomegalovirus infection. Each CDR3 protein gets one entry after TCRdb re-called the reads with MiXCR. The repertoire includes about 360,000 distinct CDR3 sequences, roughly a third of them detected once, and roughly 13% sits in the top ten. Antigens of these TCRs are unknown. The source was cultured PBMCs, collected from culture after CMV antigen stimulation. These receptors came from a human donor in good health (CMV status not recorded). Some clones in this sample may be carry-over from other donors' samples.

The genes are TRBV27 and TRBJ2-1; D is possibly TRBD2 (6 bases). This CDR3 has 14 amino acids. The V and J ends lost 5 bases and 6 bases respectively, with 14 bases between them. Germline V gene sequence: CDR1 MNHEY, CDR2 SMNVEV (reference sequence). This CDR3 reads CASSRDSRGNEQFF. The DNA for the CDR3 is TGTGCCAGCAGTCGGGACTCGCGGGGCAATGAGCAGTTCTTC.

A few counts support this clonotype. The CDR3 loop reads CASSLDLDPHYEQYF. In DNA form, the CDR3 reads TGTGCCAGCAGCTTAGACCTTGACCCTCACTACGAGCAGTACTTC. This chain uses TRBV7-2 with TRBJ2-7; no definite D call. The ends were cut back, 1 base at V and 3 bases at J, with 13 bases in the middle. This CDR3 region has 15 residues. Germline V gene sequence: CDR1 SGHTA, CDR2 FQGNSA.

This chain joins TRBV30 and TRBJ2-4; tentatively, D is TRBD2 (6 bases). V was cut by 2 bases and J by 1 base, with 15 bases left in between. The CDR3 covers 16 residues. The germline CDR1 and CDR2 sequences are GTSNPN and SVGIG (reference sequence). CDR3 DNA: TGTGCCTGGAGTTACCCCGGGACTGAGGCCAAAAACATTCAGTACTTC. This translates into CAWSYPGTEAKNIQYF.

This clonotype was recorded at least ten times. In nucleotides, the CDR3 is TGTGCCAGCAGGACTAGCGGGAGGCCCACAGATACGCAGTATTTT. Encoded protein: CASRTSGRPTDTQYF. The genes are TRBV6-2 or TRBV6-3 and TRBJ2-3, with 13 bases that match TRBD2. Germline values: CDR1 MNHEY, CDR2 SVGEGT. The CDR3 is made up of 15 amino acids. Unmatched junction bases numbered 2, after V lost 6 bases and J lost 2 bases.

The rearrangement uses TRBV5-6 and TRBJ1-2; the D gene is possibly TRBD1 (5 bases). CDR1 and CDR2 (germline): SGHDT, YYEEEE. The CDR3 spans 11 residues. The V and J ends lost 1 base and 12 bases respectively, with 10 bases between them. CDR3 DNA sequence: TGTGCCAGCAGCTTGTGGGGCAGCCACACCTTC. This sequence encodes CASSLWGSHTF.

This clonotype was counted between two and nine times. CDR3 coding DNA: TGTGCCAGCAGCTTATACGTTGTGAGGCGCGGGACAGATACGCAGTATTTT. This codes for CASSLYVVRRGTDTQYF. This chain connects TRBV7-2 to TRBJ2-3; weak D call: TRBD2 (5 bases). CDR1 and CDR2 (germline): SGHTA, FQGNSA. The CDR3 covers 17 residues. V lost 2 bases and J lost 3, with 18 bases in between.

V gene TRBV7-8 combines with J gene TRBJ1-1; TRBD1 is a possible D gene (6 bases). Trimming took off 6 bases at V and 3 bases at J, with 17 bases between the two ends. Germline lookup yields CDR1 SGHVS and CDR2 FQNEAQ. The CDR3 runs to 15 residues. The CDR3 protein is CASRPLGHEDTEAFF. CDR3 bases: TGTGCCAGCAGACCATTGGGACACGAGGACACTGAAGCTTTCTTT. Supplemented by reference TRBV7-8 and TRBJ1-1, the full variable domain reads GAGVSQSPRYKVAKRGQDVALRCDPISGHVSLFWYQQALGQGPEFLTYFQNEAQLDKSGLPSDRFFAERPEGSVSTLKIQRTQQEDSAVYLCASRPLGHEDTEAFFGQGTRLTVV.

The chain is built from TRBV6-2 or TRBV6-3 and TRBJ2-1, with 7 bases lining up with TRBD2. The germline V gene has CDR1 MNHEY and CDR2 SVGEGT. This CDR3 contains 14 residues. The V segment lost 8 bases and the J segment 2 bases; nucleotides outside the gene matches: 6. The CDR3 DNA sequence: TGTGCCAGCCAGCCCGGGACTACCTACAATGAGCAGTTCTTC. Translated, it gives CASQPGTTYNEQFF.

The chain couples TRBV27 to TRBJ1-3, with D perhaps TRBD1 (6 bases). The V gene's germline CDR1 is MNHEY and CDR2 SMNVEV (reference sequence). There are 15 residues in the CDR3. Trimming took 6 bases from V and 2 from J, leaving 14 bases between them. The CDR3 spells CASRPLRGAGNTIYF. The CDR3, as DNA: TGTGCCAGCAGACCCTTAAGGGGGGCTGGAAACACCATATATTTT.

J is TRBJ2-3 and V is TRBV12-3 or TRBV12-4; 11 bases are a match to TRBD2. The CDR3 has 16 amino acids. The J segment lost 2 bases and the V segment lost 5 bases, leaving 6 bases of the junction unmatched. The CDR3 here is CASSRSGLAATDTQYF. The CDR3 coding sequence is TGTGCCAGCAGTCGATCGGGACTAGCGGCCACAGATACGCAGTATTTT.

The chain combines TRBV7-6 with TRBJ1-5; perhaps TRBD1 as D (5 bases). V was shortened by 1 base and J by 2 bases, with 15 bases between the two germline ends. CDR1 is SGHVS, CDR2 FNYEAQ, per germline. The CDR3 contains 17 residues. The CDR3 region is CASSLGAAGRGNQPQHF. CDR3 DNA: TGTGCCAGCAGCTTAGGAGCTGCAGGGAGAGGCAATCAGCCCCAGCATTTT.

The chain couples TRBV18 to TRBJ1-4; D is unclear. V shed 2 bases and J shed 10 bases, with 11 bases lying between them. Germline CDR1 is KGHSH and CDR2 is LQKENI. There are 13 residues in the CDR3. CDR3: CASSPDQERKLFF. The CDR3 coding sequence is TGTGCCAGCTCACCAGATCAGGAGCGAAAACTGTTTTTT.

This clonotype turned up a few times. The junction shows a germline mismatch at one end, possibly a read error. The V and J genes are TRBV27 and TRBJ2-1, with 10 bases that match TRBD2. Germline CDR1 and CDR2: MNHEY and SMNVEV (reference sequence). The CDR3 length is 11 residues. CDR3 coding DNA: TGCCTTAGCGGGGGGTACAATGAGCAGTTCTTC. Amino acid sequence: CLSGGYNEQFF.

The rearrangement joins TRBV25-1 to TRBJ1-4, with D perhaps TRBD1 (6 bases). This CDR3 has 15 residues. Per germline, CDR1 MGHDK and CDR2 SYGVNS. V was shortened by 3 bases and J by 7 bases, with 15 bases between the two germline ends. The CDR3 sequence: CASSDPVGGSEKLFF. The CDR3 DNA sequence: TGTGCCAGCAGTGACCCCGTAGGGGGGAGTGAAAAACTGTTTTTT.

Ten or more counts support this clonotype. The rearrangement uses TRBV20-1 and TRBJ1-2; 7 positions agree with TRBD1. The trim removed 2 bases at V and 4 bases at J, leaving 7 bases unmatched. The length of the CDR3 is 14 residues. Germline V gene data show CDR1 as DFQATT and CDR2 as SNEGSKA (reference sequence). The CDR3 region is CSARYRGGSYGYTF. The CDR3 DNA sequence: TGCAGTGCTAGATACAGGGGAGGAAGCTATGGCTACACCTTC.

The rearrangement joins TRBV7-6 to TRBJ2-5; the match to TRBD2 covers 9 bases. Germline CDR1 SGHVS, CDR2 FNYEAQ. The CDR3 sequence is 15 residues long. V gave up 7 bases and J gave up 4 bases; unmatched junction bases: 10. CDR3 sequence reads: CASTASLAGIETQYF. CDR3 coding DNA: TGTGCCAGCACCGCCTCGCTAGCGGGAATAGAGACCCAGTACTTC.

In its sample, this clonotype was seen many times. V usage is TRBV7-4 and J usage is TRBJ1-1, with TRBD1 matching 7 bases. This CDR3 region has 16 residues. J gave up 5 bases and V 5 bases, and 14 bases lay outside the gene matches. Germline-derived CDR1 and CDR2 are SGHVT and SQSDAQ. The CDR3 coding sequence is TGTGCCAGCAGCCGAGTCCCGGGACAGAATCAAACTGAAGCTTTCTTT. Encoded protein: CASSRVPGQNQTEAFF.

This clonotype was seen more than once but under ten times. The gene calls are TRBV7-9 and TRBJ2-3; the D gene is possibly TRBD1 (6 bases). V lost 5 bases and J 7 bases, leaving 19 bases between the germline ends. The CDR3 runs to 15 residues. Germline CDR1 reads SEHNR; CDR2 reads FQNEAQ (reference sequence). The CDR3 region is CASSPSERGIYTQYF. The DNA for the CDR3 is TGTGCCAGCAGCCCCAGCGAGAGGGGGATCTATACGCAGTATTTT.

The CDR3 sequence: CASSLLRTSGRDEQYF. As DNA, the CDR3 is TGTGCCAGTAGTCTCCTCCGGACTAGCGGGAGGGACGAGCAGTACTTC. The genes are TRBV19 and TRBJ2-7; 15 bases align to TRBD2. The ends lost 5 bases at V and 5 bases at J; junction bases unmatched: 7. The germline gives CDR1 LNHDA, CDR2 SQIVND (reference sequence). The CDR3 is made up of 16 amino acids.

In DNA, the CDR3 is TGTGCCATCAGTGTTGGTGGAGATACGCAGTATTTT. Translation: CAISVGGDTQYF. The genes are TRBV10-3 and TRBJ2-3; D is uncertain. The germline V gene has CDR1 ENHRY and CDR2 SYGVKD. CDR3 length: 12 amino acids. With 4 bases removed from V and 5 bases from J, the gap between germline ends came to 7 bases.

This clonotype was seen ten or more times. The V call is TRBV7-9, the J call TRBJ1-1, with D possibly TRBD1 on 6 matching bases. Germline CDR1 and CDR2: SEHNR and FQNEAQ (reference sequence). Trimming left V 5 bases short and J 1 base short, with 11 bases between. The CDR3 consists of 14 residues. CDR3 in amino acids: CASSRGQPNTEAFF. CDR3 nucleotide sequence: TGTGCCAGCAGCCGAGGACAGCCGAACACTGAAGCTTTCTTT.

The chain has TRBV2 and TRBJ1-2; TRBD1 aligns across 8 bases. This CDR3 spans 16 amino acids. CDR1 is SNHLY and CDR2 is FYNNEI in the germline V gene. Unmatched junction bases numbered 6, after V lost 3 bases and J lost 0 bases. The CDR3 reads CASSDHDRGANYGYTF. As DNA, the CDR3 is TGTGCCAGCAGTGATCATGACAGGGGAGCTAACTATGGCTACACCTTC.

The chain employs TRBV6-5 and TRBJ2-7; D is ambiguous. The germline V gene encodes CDR1 MNHEY and CDR2 SVGAGI. Trimming shortened V by 0 bases and J by 4 bases, and 7 bases separated the two germline ends. CDR3 length: 13 residues. The CDR3 reads CASSYSGLYEQYV. DNA of the CDR3: TGTGCCAGCAGTTACTCGGGATTATACGAGCAGTACGTC.

This rearrangement joins TRBV6-1 to TRBJ1-5, with 9 nucleotides matching TRBD1. The CDR3 has 18 amino acids. CDR1 and CDR2 (germline): MNHNS, SASEGT. J gave up 0 bases and V 6 bases, and 12 bases lay outside the gene matches. The CDR3 spells CASSRPDRGAYSNQPQHF. The CDR3 bases are TGTGCCAGCAGCCGGCCCGACAGGGGGGCGTATAGCAATCAGCCCCAGCATTTT.

The chain carries TRBV2 and TRBJ2-3, with 8 bases matching TRBD2. With V trimmed by 5 bases and J by 0 bases, 10 bases remained unmatched. The CDR3 length is 17 residues. Germline V CDR1 and CDR2: SNHLY, FYNNEI. Here the CDR3 DNA reads TGTGCCAGCAGTACACGCGCCCGGGGGGGAAGCACAGATACGCAGTATTTT. Residues: CASSTRARGGSTDTQYF.

This clonotype was seen only a few times. The genes are TRBV24-1 and TRBJ1-2; possible D gene TRBD1, 5 bases. There are 14 residues in the CDR3. In germline, CDR1 is KGHDR, CDR2 SFDVKD. V shed 0 bases and J shed 6 bases, with 10 bases lying between them. The CDR3 sequence is CATSDLDSFDGYTF. DNA of the CDR3: TGTGCCACCAGTGATTTGGACAGTTTCGATGGCTACACCTTC.